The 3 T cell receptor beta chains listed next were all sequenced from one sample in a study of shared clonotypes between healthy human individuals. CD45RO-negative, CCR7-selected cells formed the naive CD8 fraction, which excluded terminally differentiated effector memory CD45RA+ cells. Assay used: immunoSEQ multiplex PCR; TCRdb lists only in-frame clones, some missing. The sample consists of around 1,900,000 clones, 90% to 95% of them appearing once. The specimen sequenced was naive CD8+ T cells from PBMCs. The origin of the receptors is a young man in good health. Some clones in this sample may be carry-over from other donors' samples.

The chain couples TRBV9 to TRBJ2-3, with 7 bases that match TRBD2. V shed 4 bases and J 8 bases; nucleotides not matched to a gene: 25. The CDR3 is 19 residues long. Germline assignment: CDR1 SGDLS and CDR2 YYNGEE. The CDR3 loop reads CASSSPGNRLGREAGTQYF. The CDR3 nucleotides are TGTGCCAGCAGCTCCCCCGGGAACAGATTAGGGAGGGAGGCGGGTACGCAGTATTTT.

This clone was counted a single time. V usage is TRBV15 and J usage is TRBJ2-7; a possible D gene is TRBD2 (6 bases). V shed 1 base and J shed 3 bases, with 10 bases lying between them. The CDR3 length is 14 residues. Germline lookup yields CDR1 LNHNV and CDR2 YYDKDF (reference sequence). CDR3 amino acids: CATSRGASDYEQYF. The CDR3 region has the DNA TGTGCCACCAGCAGAGGGGCTAGCGACTACGAGCAGTACTTC.

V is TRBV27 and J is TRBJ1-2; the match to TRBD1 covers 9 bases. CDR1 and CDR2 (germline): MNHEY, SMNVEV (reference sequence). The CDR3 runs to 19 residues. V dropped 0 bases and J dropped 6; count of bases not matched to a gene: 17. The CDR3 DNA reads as TGTGCCAGCAGTTTATCGATACAATATCGCACAGGGGGCCGGCATGGCTACACCTTC. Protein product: CASSLSIQYRTGGRHGYTF.